This T cell receptor beta chain was identified in a study of T cell responses to AZD1222 COVID-19 vaccine (dated by TCRdb to about 2021). Study-level background: A total of 240 or so trial participants underwent TCR sequencing, of whom 200 to 220 had received two doses of AZD1222 and around 25 had received two doses of the MenACWY control vaccine. Trial participants were enrolled into age subgroups of 18-55, 56-69 and 70-plus years, which contained approximately 150, 28 and 58 TCR-sequenced participants, respectively. Overall study outcomes, separate from this receptor: Spike-specific TCR breadth and depth rose significantly after two AZD1222 doses compared with day 0 and with MenACWY recipients. Participants were mostly white British, with more females than males. The authors suggested clonal diversity may have been underestimated. In the small 56-69-year group, the increase in depth fell short of significance, most likely because of low power. Conclusions about previously exposed vaccinees are limited because only six or seven AZD1222 recipients were SARS-CoV-2 seropositive at baseline. Vaccine-associated CD4 TCRs spanned the whole spike protein, with dominant responses in regions 160-218 and 743-854. Reportedly, almost half of the unique spike-specific TCRs recognized epitopes lying outside the regions that are mutated in the B.1.351 and B.1.1.7 variants. Because no day 14 peak-response samples were available, repertoires were characterized only after the peak T cell response.

V loses 11 bases, J loses 4 bases, and the germline ends lie 17 bases apart. As encoded in the germline V gene, CDR1 is MNHEY while CDR2 is SVGAGI. Measured from the cysteine to the phenylalanine, the CDR3 is 13 residues long. Of all the DNA, just the CDR3 is kept, 39 bases in frame from base 1. The CDR3 regions of human TCRbeta chains were analyzed by immunosequencing. For the original study's pipeline: TCRs in the repertoires were matched against a reference library of SARS-CoV-2-specific TCRs that had been generated with the MIRA antigen-specificity platform. Breadth meant the fraction of unique TCRs that were SARS-CoV-2-associated, whereas depth meant the fraction of total T cells that were SARS-CoV-2-associated. Using the MIRA data, each spike-specific TCR was assigned both to the spike region to which the TCR was reactive and to a CD4 or CD8 class. Log10-transformed breadth and depth values were compared by one-way ANOVA with Sidak's multiple comparisons tests. TCRdb limited this immuneACCESS table to in-frame rearrangements with V and J called. A share of clones is missing; checked studies link under half to unresolved V genes, and the rest is unexplained. The DNA was the basis for D and trimming; V, J and clone size are from that table. The sample table lists about 110,000 clones, approximately 89% of them with a count of one. The ten largest clonotypes hold less than 4% of the sample.

This specimen's time point label, interpreted: baseline before first vaccination. The sample's treatment or condition label, in plain terms: meningococcal conjugate vaccine given as trial control. The vaccinee samples were drawn from two UK trials, COV001 and COV002, one of which was a single-blind randomized controlled phase 2/3 trial testing AZD1222 (ChAdOx1 nCoV-19) in healthy adults. For TCRbeta chain sequencing, PBMC samples were collected from trial participants at day 0 and at day 28 after the second dose. Comment on this clone: What this receptor recognizes is not known. Nothing much larger sits one base from this clone, and base qualities are not available.

The sample here was peripheral blood, taken on day 0 of MenACWY control vaccination. The receptor's source is an adult in good health. The V and J segments used are TRBV6-5 and TRBJ2-5, with no confidently assigned D gene. The DNA sequence reads TGTGCCCGAGCAGTTGGGGTAGGAGAGACCCAGTACTTC. Its protein reads: CARAVGVGETQYF.